This TCR beta chain is from a study of Ad26.COV2.S vaccination and SARS-CoV-2 variants. Data came from immunoSEQ multiplex PCR; TCRdb stores just in-frame clones and leaves some out. Among more than 350,000 clones listed, 90% were seen once. Concerning this clone itself: What it binds is not known.

Treatment described: some 19 received Ad26.COV2.S at low or high dose, single or two shots; several received placebo; per-sample allocation not given. It was on day 63 after the first vaccine or placebo injection that samples were taken. The CDR3 sequence is 14 residues long. The germline V gene has CDR1 SGHDT and CDR2 YYEEEE. Deletions cut 0 bases from V and 0 bases from J, with 6 bases between. Findings and limits, study-wide: The TCR breadth and depth analyses may have produced an underestimate of total T cell responses. Placebo recipients had lower spike-specific TCR breadth than vaccine recipients.

Sequencing used peripheral blood, obtained in a trial of Ad26.COV2.S vaccine versus placebo. The chain recombines TRBV5-6 with TRBJ2-5; D is unclear. The receptor's source is a person between 18 and 60 years old who received the Ad26.COV2.S COVID-19 vaccine or a placebo. In nucleotides, the CDR3 is TGTGCCAGCAGCTTGGTGGACCACCAAGAGACCCAGTACTTC. This codes for CASSLVDHQETQYF.